This entry describes one T cell receptor beta chain. The antigen remains unidentified. This sample is part of a study of blood T cells in healthy people across ages. V lost 3 bases to trimming and J lost 0 bases, with 18 bases between them. Germline CDR1 and CDR2: MNHEY and SVGEGT. The CDR3 extends over 17 amino acids. The second PCR ran roughly 7 to 12 cycles with a sample-barcoded 5' primer and J-beta primers. TCRdb processed the 5' RACE reads anew with MiXCR; each CDR3 protein has one entry. The sample holds around 1.5 million distinct CDR3 sequences, about 40% seen once. Broader study findings: Both higher diversity and more naive CD4+ cells marked long-lived donors when set against aged donors. Diversity was estimated from one million T cells, and these estimates were considered underestimates. Without sorted subsets, naive and antigen-experienced compartments could not be conclusively compared. Older individuals had lower TCR beta diversity per million T cells (the decline was roughly linear).

The J gene is TRBJ2-7, the V gene TRBV6-2 or TRBV6-3, with D uncertain. Material for sequencing was blood. This TCR derives from a woman younger than 30 in good health. The CDR3 nucleotides read TGTGCCAGCAGTTATAGGTCAGGCGGATTGGCCTCCTACGAGCAGTACTTC. It encodes CASSYRSGGLASYEQYF.